A selection of T cell receptor beta chains follows, all from one sample in a study of cytomegalovirus exposure and HLA in healthy donors. Libraries were prepared by immunoSEQ multiplex PCR; TCRdb keeps only in-frame clonotypes and omits some of them. The table records tens of thousands of clones, about 90% of them present only once. The sample was PBMCs. The receptor source for this set is a man aged 18 to 29 in good health and CMV-seronegative. CDR3s include the opening cysteine and the closing phenylalanine or tryptophan. A D gene is named only where the DNA matches it firmly. Size tells how often a clone was seen (once, few, many) or the class of an expanded clone, and some rows leave it out.

v_gene: TRBV6-6; abundance: -; d_gene: -; j_gene: TRBJ1-5; CDR3aa: CASSYSIGQPQHF; CDR3nt: TGTGCCAGCAGTTACTCGATCGGTCAGCCCCAGCATTTT
v_gene: TRBV6-1; abundance: -; d_gene: TRBD1; j_gene: TRBJ2-6; CDR3aa: CASSVGGTGGANVLTF; CDR3nt: TGTGCCAGCAGTGTAGGAGGGACAGGTGGGGCCAACGTCCTGACTTTC
v_gene: TRBV5-6; abundance: once; d_gene: TRBD2; j_gene: TRBJ2-2; CDR3aa: CASSQPLGSGINTGELFF; CDR3nt: TGTGCCAGCAGCCAACCGTTGGGTAGCGGGATCAACACCGGGGAGCTGTTTTTT
v_gene: TRBV30; abundance: -; d_gene: -; j_gene: TRBJ2-7; CDR3aa: CAWSVPPGGIQYF; CDR3nt: TGTGCCTGGAGTGTACCTCCTGGCGGGATCCAGTACTTC
v_gene: TRBV18; abundance: -; d_gene: TRBD1; j_gene: TRBJ2-1; CDR3aa: CASSPGTADYNEQFF; CDR3nt: TGTGCCAGCTCACCCGGGACAGCGGATTACAATGAGCAGTTCTTC
v_gene: TRBV28; abundance: -; d_gene: -; j_gene: TRBJ2-7; CDR3aa: CASRRIAESRNEQYF; CDR3nt: TGTGCCAGCAGGCGTATAGCGGAGTCTAGGAACGAGCAGTACTTC
v_gene: TRBV29-1; abundance: -; d_gene: TRBD1; j_gene: TRBJ2-7; CDR3aa: CSVAGTGAHEQYF; CDR3nt: TGCAGCGTCGCCGGGACAGGGGCACACGAGCAGTACTTC
v_gene: TRBV7-3; abundance: -; d_gene: TRBD1; j_gene: TRBJ2-5; CDR3aa: CASSLNRGHPQYF; CDR3nt: TGTGCCAGCAGCTTAAACAGGGGTCACCCCCAGTACTTC
v_gene: TRBV14; abundance: -; d_gene: TRBD2; j_gene: TRBJ2-3; CDR3aa: CASKALAVDTQYF; CDR3nt: TGTGCCAGCAAGGCACTAGCGGTGGATACGCAGTATTTT
v_gene: TRBV6-5; abundance: -; d_gene: -; j_gene: TRBJ2-7; CDR3aa: CASSYRLVAYTYEQYF; CDR3nt: TGTGCCAGCAGTTACAGACTAGTGGCCTACACCTACGAGCAGTACTTC
v_gene: TRBV4-3; abundance: -; d_gene: TRBD1; j_gene: TRBJ2-3; CDR3aa: CASSHGTASTDTQYF; CDR3nt: TGCGCCAGCAGCCACGGGACAGCTAGCACAGATACGCAGTATTTT
v_gene: TRBV9; abundance: -; d_gene: TRBD2; j_gene: TRBJ2-1; CDR3aa: CASSVAPTSGAYNEQFF; CDR3nt: TGTGCCAGCAGCGTAGCTCCGACTAGCGGGGCTTACAATGAGCAGTTCTTC
v_gene: TRBV6-5; abundance: once; d_gene: -; j_gene: TRBJ1-1; CDR3aa: CASIQDEGEAFF; CDR3nt: TGTGCCAGCATCCAGGATGAGGGTGAAGCTTTCTTT
v_gene: TRBV4-3; abundance: few; d_gene: TRBD2; j_gene: TRBJ2-4; CDR3aa: CASSQDWLRAGAGKNIQYF; CDR3nt: TGCGCCAGCAGCCAAGATTGGTTAAGAGCGGGAGCGGGCAAAAACATTCAGTACTTC
v_gene: TRBV10-1; abundance: few; d_gene: -; j_gene: TRBJ2-7; CDR3aa: CARWTDRGYEQYF; CDR3nt: TGCGCCAGATGGACAGATAGAGGCTACGAGCAGTACTTC
v_gene: TRBV11-2; abundance: -; d_gene: -; j_gene: TRBJ1-3; CDR3aa: CASSPLAGNTIYF; CDR3nt: TGTGCCAGCAGCCCCCTGGCAGGAAACACCATATATTTT
v_gene: TRBV9; abundance: -; d_gene: TRBD2; j_gene: TRBJ2-5; CDR3aa: CASSEQGVAGGGQETQYF; CDR3nt: TGTGCCAGCAGCGAGCAGGGCGTGGCGGGAGGGGGACAAGAGACCCAGTACTTC
v_gene: TRBV5-1; abundance: -; d_gene: TRBD1; j_gene: TRBJ1-2; CDR3aa: CASSLGQGEAYNGYTF; CDR3nt: TGCGCCAGCAGTCTTGGACAGGGAGAGGCCTATAACGGCTACACCTTC
v_gene: TRBV9; abundance: -; d_gene: -; j_gene: TRBJ2-3; CDR3aa: CASSVSGSTDTQYF; CDR3nt: TGTGCCAGCAGCGTAAGCGGGAGCACAGATACGCAGTATTTT
v_gene: TRBV28; abundance: -; d_gene: -; j_gene: TRBJ2-7; CDR3aa: CATMSYEQYF; CDR3nt: TGTGCCACCATGTCCTACGAGCAGTACTTC
v_gene: TRBV7-3; abundance: -; d_gene: -; j_gene: TRBJ2-1; CDR3aa: CASSSTGGGSSYNEQFF; CDR3nt: TGTGCCAGCAGTTCTACCGGGGGAGGAAGCTCCTACAATGAGCAGTTCTTC
v_gene: TRBV7-9; abundance: -; d_gene: TRBD1; j_gene: TRBJ2-7; CDR3aa: CASSIGQGDEQYF; CDR3nt: TGTGCCAGCAGCATAGGACAGGGAGACGAGCAGTACTTC
v_gene: TRBV14; abundance: -; d_gene: TRBD2; j_gene: TRBJ2-1; CDR3aa: CASSQDLASGSSYNEQFF; CDR3nt: TGTGCCAGCAGCCAAGATCTCGCTAGCGGGAGCTCCTACAATGAGCAGTTCTTC
v_gene: TRBV12-2; abundance: -; d_gene: -; j_gene: TRBJ2-1; CDR3aa: CASRLTGGSAKADEQFF; CDR3nt: TGTGCAAGTCGCTTAACCGGCGGTAGCGCCAAGGCGGATGAGCAGTTCTTC
v_gene: TRBV6-4; abundance: -; d_gene: TRBD2; j_gene: TRBJ2-2; CDR3aa: CASSDGTSTTGELFF; CDR3nt: TGTGCCAGCAGTGACGGGACTAGCACCACCGGGGAGCTGTTTTTT
v_gene: TRBV7-3; abundance: -; d_gene: TRBD2; j_gene: TRBJ2-2; CDR3aa: CASSPSKAGGRTGELFF; CDR3nt: TGTGCCAGCAGCCCCTCAAAAGCGGGAGGCCGAACCGGGGAGCTGTTTTTT
v_gene: TRBV4-2; abundance: -; d_gene: TRBD1; j_gene: TRBJ2-5; CDR3aa: CASSQVDRGGYQETQYF; CDR3nt: TGTGCCAGCAGCCAAGTTGACAGGGGGGGGTACCAAGAGACCCAGTACTTC
v_gene: TRBV5-1; abundance: -; d_gene: TRBD1; j_gene: TRBJ2-7; CDR3aa: CASRLDRGFEQYF; CDR3nt: TGCGCCAGCAGGTTAGACAGGGGATTCGAGCAGTACTTC
v_gene: TRBV30; abundance: few; d_gene: -; j_gene: TRBJ2-4; CDR3aa: CAWKIAAGNIQYF; CDR3nt: TGTGCCTGGAAGATCGCGGCTGGAAACATTCAGTACTTC
v_gene: TRBV2; abundance: -; d_gene: -; j_gene: TRBJ2-2; CDR3aa: CASISDIAGELFF; CDR3nt: TGTGCCAGCATTTCGGACATCGCCGGGGAGCTGTTTTTT
v_gene: TRBV27; abundance: -; d_gene: TRBD1; j_gene: TRBJ2-7; CDR3aa: CASSFWGTRDRDEQYF; CDR3nt: TGTGCCAGCAGTTTTTGGGGAACAAGGGACAGGGACGAGCAGTACTTC
v_gene: TRBV27; abundance: once; d_gene: -; j_gene: TRBJ2-7; CDR3aa: CASSLIGGTNYEQYF; CDR3nt: TGTGCCAGCAGTTTGATCGGGGGGACAAACTACGAGCAGTACTTC